One T cell receptor beta chain is described in this entry. The antigen is not known. This sample's treatment: around 19 received Ad26.COV2.S at low or high dose, single or two shots; 5 received placebo; per-sample allocation not given. Following the first vaccine or placebo injection, samples were taken on day 63. It was Wuhan-strain SARS-CoV-2 spike that the Ad26 vaccine vector expressed. The CDR3 extends over 17 amino acids. Using immunoSEQ multiplex PCR, the repertoire was profiled, and TCRdb retains in-frame clones only, with some absent. The sample shows more than 400,000 clones, about 92% of them seen only once. The source of the sample is a study of Ad26.COV2.S vaccination and SARS-CoV-2 variants. In the study overall: Ad26.COV2.S, an intramuscular injection, was given once or twice 56 days apart. Findings and caveats of the study: From the TCR breadth and depth analyses, total T cell responses may have been underestimated.

The V and J genes are TRBV21-1 and TRBJ1-1. TRBV21-1 is a listed pseudogene. The clonotype originates from a person between 18 and 59 years old who received the Ad26.COV2.S COVID-19 vaccine or a placebo. The sample consisted of peripheral blood, taken in a trial of Ad26.COV2.S vaccine versus placebo. The CDR3 nucleotides are TGTGCCAGCAGCAAAGCAATCCGGGGGCGAGAGAACACTGAAGCTTTCTTT. Residues: CASSKAIRGRENTEAFF.